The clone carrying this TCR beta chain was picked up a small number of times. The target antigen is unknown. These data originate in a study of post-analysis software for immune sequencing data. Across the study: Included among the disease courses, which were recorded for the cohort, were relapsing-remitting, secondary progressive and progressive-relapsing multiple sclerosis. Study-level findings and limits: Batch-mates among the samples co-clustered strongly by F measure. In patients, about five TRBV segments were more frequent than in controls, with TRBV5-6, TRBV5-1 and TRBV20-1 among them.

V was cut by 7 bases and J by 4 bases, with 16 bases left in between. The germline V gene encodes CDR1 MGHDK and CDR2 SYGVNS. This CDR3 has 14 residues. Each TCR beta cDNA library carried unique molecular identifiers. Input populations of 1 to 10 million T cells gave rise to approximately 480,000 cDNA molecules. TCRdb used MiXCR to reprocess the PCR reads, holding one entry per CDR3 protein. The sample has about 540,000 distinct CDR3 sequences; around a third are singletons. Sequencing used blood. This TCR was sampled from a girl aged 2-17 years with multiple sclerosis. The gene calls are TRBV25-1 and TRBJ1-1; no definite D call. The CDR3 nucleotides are TGTGCCAGCACTGGGGTGGGTGTGGGCACTGAAGCTTTCTTT. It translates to CASTGVGVGTEAFF.